This TCR beta chain was recovered during a study of identical twins. TCRdb redid the calling of the 5' RACE reads with MiXCR, one entry per CDR3 protein. The sample holds 700,000 or so distinct CDR3 sequences, 21% seen once. The CDR3 spans 19 residues. V lost 5 bases and J lost 0, with 22 bases in between. These same records also appear under a second study, on T cells expressing NK-cell markers. That source notes: From sorted CD3+CD56+NKG2C+, CD3+CD56+NKG2C- and CD3+CD56-NKG2C+ T cells came the TCR beta repertoires. Top CD8+ clonotypes included the dominant CD3+CD56+NKG2C+ clonotypes in roughly 6 donors. No clear determination of HCMV specificity was made for expanded NKG2C+ T cell clones.

The genes are TRBV12-3 or TRBV12-4 and TRBJ2-2; either TRBD1 or TRBD2 may supply D (6 bases each). The TCR originated in a woman under 30 in good health. The sample was PBMCs. The CDR3: CASSPLWGAAKTNTGELFF. CDR3 nucleotide sequence: TGTGCCAGCAGTCCCCTATGGGGGGCAGCGAAGACGAACACCGGGGAGCTGTTTTTT.